Detailed here is one T cell receptor (beta chain). Its specificity is unknown. This sample was taken from a study of cytomegalovirus exposure and HLA in healthy donors. Study summary: HLA-typed donors were the source of approximately 80 million unique TCRs, which an early data release held. Study-wide results and caveats: CMV serostatus was the sole immune exposure data available. Exclusion as indistinguishable affected some V segments, including TRBV6-2 and TRBV6-3.

These donors counted as nominally healthy when sampled, but unrecorded immune exposures were likely. Primers for the PCR totalled 60 Vbeta and 13 Jbeta. Data came from immunoSEQ multiplex PCR; TCRdb stores just in-frame clones and leaves some out. The profile shows roughly 98,000 clones, roughly three quarters of them singletons. The CDR3 is 15 amino acids. V shed 4 bases, J shed 5 bases, and the junction held 10 bases outside the gene matches. The V gene's germline CDR1 is LGHNA and CDR2 YSLEER. V is TRBV4-3 and J is TRBJ2-7; 8 bases align to TRBD2. Material for sequencing was PBMCs. The TCR was taken from a female donor in good health and CMV-seronegative. The CDR3 is CASSLNSGRSNEQYF. CDR3 nucleotide sequence: TGCGCCAGCAGCCTAAACAGCGGGAGAAGTAACGAGCAGTACTTC.